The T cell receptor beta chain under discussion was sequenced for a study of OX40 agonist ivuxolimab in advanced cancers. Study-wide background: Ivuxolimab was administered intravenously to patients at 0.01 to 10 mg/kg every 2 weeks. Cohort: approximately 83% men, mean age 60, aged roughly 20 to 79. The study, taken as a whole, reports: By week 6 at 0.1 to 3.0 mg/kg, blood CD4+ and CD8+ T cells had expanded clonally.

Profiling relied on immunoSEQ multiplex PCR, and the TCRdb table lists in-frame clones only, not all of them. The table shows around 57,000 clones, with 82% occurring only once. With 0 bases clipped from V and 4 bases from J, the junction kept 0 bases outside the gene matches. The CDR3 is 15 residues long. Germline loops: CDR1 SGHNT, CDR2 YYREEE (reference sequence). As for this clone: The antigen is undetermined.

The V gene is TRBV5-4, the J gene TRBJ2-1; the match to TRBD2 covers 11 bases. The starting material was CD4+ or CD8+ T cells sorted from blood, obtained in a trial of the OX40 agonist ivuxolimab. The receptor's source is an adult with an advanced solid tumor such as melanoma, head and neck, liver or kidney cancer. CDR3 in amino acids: CASSLGLAGYNEQFF. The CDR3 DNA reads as TGTGCCAGCAGCTTGGGACTAGCGGGATACAATGAGCAGTTCTTC.